One and the same sample provided the 11 T cell receptor beta chains below, sequenced in a study of blood T cell repertoires in COVID-19. Clones were sequenced by immunoSEQ multiplex PCR, and TCRdb holds only the in-frame ones, with some missing. The repertoire holds some 150,000 clones, with 84% as singletons. The sample comprised PBMCs or T cells enriched from blood (not recorded which). Source of these receptors: a woman in her fifties or sixties who had been exposed to COVID-19.

This clone has a single count. The chain has TRBV27 and TRBJ2-2; 14 nucleotides agree with TRBD2. The CDR3 covers 18 residues. The ends lost 6 bases at V and 5 bases at J; junction bases unmatched: 11. In germline, CDR1 is MNHEY, CDR2 SMNVEV (reference sequence). The CDR3 coding sequence is TGTGCCAGCAGCGGATTGGGACTAGCGGGAGTTAAGACCGGGGAGCTGTTTTTT. Encoded protein: CASSGLGLAGVKTGELFF.

The J gene is TRBJ2-3, the V gene TRBV5-1; maybe TRBD2 (7 bases). The CDR3 extends over 15 amino acids. The V and J ends lost 0 bases and 6 bases respectively, with 14 bases between them. The V gene's germline CDR1 is SGHRS and CDR2 YFSETQ. The CDR3 spells CASSLDQGGGDTQYF. In DNA form, the CDR3 reads TGCGCCAGCAGCTTGGATCAGGGCGGGGGCGATACGCAGTATTTT. Variable domain in full (rest from reference TRBV5-1 and TRBJ2-3): KAGVTQTPRYLIKTRGQQVTLSCSPISGHRSVSWYQQTPGQGLQFLFEYFSETQRNKGNFPGRFSGRQFSNSRSEMNVSTLELGDSALYLCASSLDQGGGDTQYFGPGTRLTVL.

The chain is built from TRBV4-2 and TRBJ1-1; possible D gene TRBD1, 5 bases. The CDR3 is 15 amino acids. The germline V gene encodes CDR1 LGHNA and CDR2 YNFKEQ. Trimming removed 0 bases at V and 10 bases at J, with 18 bases between. The CDR3, as DNA: TGTGCCAGCAGCCAAGATCGGAGGGGAATAAACGTAGCTTTCTTT. Its translation: CASSQDRRGINVAFF.

This rearrangement joins TRBV11-2 to TRBJ2-7, with 11 bases lining up with TRBD2. Germline CDR1 and CDR2: SGHAT and FQNNGV. This CDR3 contains 15 residues. V lost 5 bases to trimming and J lost 0 bases; unmatched junction nucleotides: 3. CDR3 bases: TGTGCCAGCAGCCTACTAGCGGGAGACTCCTACGAGCAGTACTTC. Encoded protein: CASSLLAGDSYEQYF.

This chain uses TRBV21-1 with TRBJ2-1; the DNA was not used to check the table's D call, TRBD1. TRBV21-1 is marked as a pseudogene. This CDR3 has 15 amino acids. The CDR3 DNA reads as TGTGCCAGCAGCAAAGTTGGGACAGGGGGCAATGAGCAGTTCTTC. As protein: CASSKVGTGGNEQFF.

V gene TRBV29-1 combines with J gene TRBJ1-1; D call uncertain. V was cut by 7 bases and J by 7 bases, with 10 bases left in between. The CDR3 totals 10 residues. Germline-derived CDR1 and CDR2 are SQVTM and ANQGSEA. The CDR3 nucleotides are TGCAGCGCAAGGAGAGATGAAGCTTTCTTT. This gives the protein CSARRDEAFF.

This chain links TRBV10-2 with TRBJ2-7, with 10 bases identical to TRBD2. From germline, CDR1 is WSHSY and CDR2 SAAADI. Germline trimming cut 2 bases from V and 1 base from J; bases unmatched to any gene: 5. This CDR3 is built from 16 residues. CDR3 in amino acids: CASSEGAGGPSYEQYF. DNA for the CDR3: TGCGCCAGCAGTGAGGGAGCGGGAGGGCCTTCCTACGAGCAGTACTTC.

J is TRBJ1-1 and V is TRBV6-5, with a weak D call TRBD1 (5 bases). The CDR3 is made up of 14 amino acids. The germline gives CDR1 MNHEY, CDR2 SVGAGI. The V gene lost 8 bases and the J gene lost 5 bases, with 18 bases spanning the gap. CDR3 sequence: CASRKEGKGTEAFF. CDR3 sequence (DNA): TGTGCCAGCCGGAAGGAGGGAAAGGGGACTGAAGCTTTCTTT.

CDR3 DNA: TGTGCCAGCTCACTCGGGTACTACGAGCAGTACTTC. Translation gives CASSLGYYEQYF. This chain joins TRBV18 and TRBJ2-7; D is ambiguous. V was cut by 4 bases and J by 3 bases, with 7 bases left in between. Germline V gene lookup returns CDR1 KGHSH and CDR2 LQKENI. CDR3 length equals 12 residues.

This clone was observed a handful of times. This chain uses TRBV12-1 with TRBJ2-1; the table's D call, TRBD2, was not checked against the DNA. TRBV12-1 is a pseudogene locus. This CDR3 region has 14 residues. CDR3 sequence reads: CASSCKRTDNEQFF. DNA of the CDR3: TGTGCCAGCAGCTGTAAGCGGACCGACAATGAGCAGTTCTTC.

The chain's CDR3 is CASTYLGTSGYTF. In nucleotides, the CDR3 is TGTGCCAGCACCTACCTAGGGACATCTGGCTACACCTTC. The J gene is TRBJ1-2, the V gene TRBV6-5; D is possibly TRBD1 (6 bases). The CDR3 is made up of 13 amino acids. V was pared by 7 bases and J by 7 bases, with 16 bases between. Per the germline V gene, CDR1 is MNHEY and CDR2 is SVGAGI.